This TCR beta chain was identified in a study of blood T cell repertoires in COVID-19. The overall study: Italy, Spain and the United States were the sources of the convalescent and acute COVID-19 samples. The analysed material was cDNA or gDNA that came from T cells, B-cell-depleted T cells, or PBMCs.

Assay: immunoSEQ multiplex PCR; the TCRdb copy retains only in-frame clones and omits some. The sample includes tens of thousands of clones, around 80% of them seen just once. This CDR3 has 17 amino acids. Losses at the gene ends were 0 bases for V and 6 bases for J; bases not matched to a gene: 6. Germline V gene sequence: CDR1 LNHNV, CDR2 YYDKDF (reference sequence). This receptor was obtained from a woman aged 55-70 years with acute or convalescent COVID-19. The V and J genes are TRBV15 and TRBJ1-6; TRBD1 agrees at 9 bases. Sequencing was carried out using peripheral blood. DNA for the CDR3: TGTGCCACCAGCAGAGATACAGGGGGCGCGTTTAATTCACCCCTCCACTTT. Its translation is CATSRDTGGAFNSPLHF.